Below, 5 T cell receptor beta chains from the same sample are listed, as sequenced in a study of spatial heterogeneity in lung cancer. TCRdb passed the 5' RACE reads through MiXCR, listing each CDR3 protein once. The repertoire has some 120,000 distinct CDR3 sequences, 12% of them found once; the top ten carry approximately 15%. Time point noted: blood at routine non-recurrence follow-up after resection. The authors sequenced whole RNA from tumor, nontumor lung or frozen PBMC without sorting. The sequencing here drew on PBMCs, taken at follow-up. These receptors were taken from a male donor with early-stage non-small cell lung cancer.

V is TRBV2 and J is TRBJ1-1; D uncertain. Trimming cost V 5 bases and J 0 bases, with 7 bases left between them. This CDR3 contains 13 residues. CDR1 is SNHLY and CDR2 is FYNNEI in the germline V gene. The CDR3 DNA is TGTGCCAGCAGTCCTAATATGAACACTGAAGCTTTCTTT. Its protein product is CASSPNMNTEAFF.

This clonotype was picked up many times. V and J are TRBV7-9 and TRBJ1-1; possibly TRBD1 for D (6 bases). Germline lookup yields CDR1 SEHNR and CDR2 FQNEAQ (reference sequence). The CDR3 has 15 amino acids. Between the trimmed V and J ends, which lost 4 bases and 1 base, there was a span of 13 bases. CDR3 DNA sequence: TGTGCCAGCAGCTCCCCTTCGGGGGCGAACACTGAAGCTTTCTTT. This translates into CASSSPSGANTEAFF.

The table lists this clonotype with many counts. The chain combines TRBV7-9 with TRBJ1-3; no firm D call. Trimming left V 1 base short and J 7 bases short, with 14 bases between. The CDR3 consists of 15 residues. CDR1 and CDR2 (germline): SEHNR, FQNEAQ (reference sequence). CDR3 protein: CASSLVGTAVNTIYF. CDR3 nucleotide sequence: TGTGCCAGCAGCTTAGTGGGCACTGCGGTGAACACCATATATTTT.

This clonotype has at least ten counts. The rearrangement joins TRBV6-1 to TRBJ2-1; D remains unclear. V dropped 3 bases and J dropped 1 base, with 13 bases sitting between them. The CDR3 runs 16 residues. CDR1 is MNHNS and CDR2 is SASEGT in the germline V gene. In DNA, the CDR3 is TGTGCCAGCAGTGAGATACGGCTCCTATCCTACAATGAGCAGTTCTTC. Protein: CASSEIRLLSYNEQFF.

J is TRBJ2-1 and V is TRBV5-1; weak D call: TRBD1 (5 bases). Per the germline V gene, CDR1 is SGHRS and CDR2 is YFSETQ. Trimming removed 5 bases from V and 1 base from J, with 13 bases in between. The CDR3 contains 15 residues. CDR3 nucleotide sequence: TGCGCCAGCAGTCGCGACAGCTTTTCCTACAATGAGCAGTTCTTC. Translated: CASSRDSFSYNEQFF.